Listed here are 28 T cell receptor beta chains from one sample, sequenced in a study of shared clonotypes between healthy human individuals (dated by TCRdb to the early 2020s). Library creation used the immunoSEQ multiplex PCR assay. TCRdb limited this immuneACCESS table to in-frame rearrangements with V and J called. A share of clones is missing; checked studies link under half to unresolved V genes, and the rest is unexplained. Within this sample are 1,400,000 or so clones, with roughly 98.5% of them counted one time only. Approximately 0.4% of the sample belongs to the ten largest clones. The source material was naive CD4+ T cells sorted from blood. The cell subset or site tag for this specimen amounts to: CD45RA+ positively selected. These TCRs come from a man aged 30 to 45 in good health.

CDR3 sequence (DNA): TGCGCCAGCAGCTTTCAGGGGCTGCGTGGGGCCAACGTCCTGACTTTC. It specifies CASSFQGLRGANVLTF. The chain couples TRBV5-1 to TRBJ2-6; the D gene is possibly TRBD1 (6 bases). CDR1 is SGHRS, CDR2 YFSETQ, per germline. Between the trimmed V and J ends, which lost 2 bases and 3 bases, there was a span of 12 bases. The CDR3 consists of 16 residues.

This chain links TRBV29-1 with TRBJ2-1; D gene ambiguous. V lost 7 bases, J lost 4 bases, and 14 bases lay in between. The germline V gene has CDR1 SQVTM and CDR2 ANQGSEA. This CDR3 region has 13 residues. The CDR3 sequence: CSAVPDPYNEQFF. Here the CDR3 DNA reads TGCAGCGCCGTACCGGACCCGTACAATGAGCAGTTCTTC.

The chain combines TRBV28 with TRBJ2-3; possible D gene TRBD1, 5 bases. The V gene's germline CDR1 is MDHEN and CDR2 SYDVKM. V shed 7 bases and J shed 3 bases, with 11 bases lying between them. This CDR3 spans 13 amino acids. The CDR3, as DNA: TGTGCCAGCATGGGGCTACCGACAGATACGCAGTATTTT. As protein: CASMGLPTDTQYF.

The V gene is TRBV10-3, the J gene TRBJ2-3; D is ambiguous. V dropped 0 bases and J dropped 7 bases, with 5 bases sitting between them. Looked up from germline, CDR1 is ENHRY and CDR2 is SYGVKD. There are 12 residues in the CDR3. The CDR3 DNA reads TGTGCCATCAGTGAGTCTTCCTATACGCAGTATTTT. Amino acids: CAISESSYTQYF.

On this clone: The DNA is omitted, as the CDR3 cannot be located on it reliably, and the CDR3 follows TCRdb's listing. V usage is TRBV28 and J usage is TRBJ1-1. With termini counted, the CDR3 has 16 amino acids. Germline-derived CDR1 and CDR2 are MDHEN and SYDVKM. CDR3 protein: CASSPYFGNVNTEAFF.

Notes on this clone: The sample holds other DNA sequences that translate to the same CDR3. The chain's CDR3 is CSAILAEQYF. The CDR3 DNA reads as TGCAGTGCTATCCTAGCGGAACAGTACTTC. The genes are TRBV20-1 and TRBJ2-7; the match to TRBD2 covers 7 bases. V lost 4 bases to trimming and J lost 10 bases; unmatched junction nucleotides: 4. Germline V gene lookup returns CDR1 DFQATT and CDR2 SNEGSKA (reference sequence). The CDR3 has 10 amino acids.

The chain joins TRBV7-2 to TRBJ2-5; D is undetermined. CDR1 SGHTA and CDR2 FQGNSA come from the germline V gene. V lost 7 bases and J lost 0, with 12 bases in between. The CDR3 has 14 amino acids. The CDR3 bases are TGTGCCAGCATCCCCCGCGTATACCAAGAGACCCAGTACTTC. Its translation: CASIPRVYQETQYF.

V usage is TRBV29-1 and J usage is TRBJ1-3; no definite D call. In germline, CDR1 is SQVTM, CDR2 ANQGSEA. V dropped 4 bases and J dropped 2 bases, with 9 bases sitting between them. The CDR3 sequence is 13 residues long. CDR3 DNA: TGCAGCGTTGGTAACAGCCCTGGAAACACCATATATTTT. Translating it yields CSVGNSPGNTIYF.

The chain is built from TRBV9 and TRBJ1-3; D unclear. The germline V gene encodes CDR1 SGDLS and CDR2 YYNGEE. The V and J ends lost 3 bases and 1 base respectively, with 8 bases between them. This CDR3 contains 14 residues. CDR3 region: CASSGHVSGNTIYF. In nucleotides, the CDR3 is TGTGCCAGCAGCGGGCATGTTTCTGGAAACACCATATATTTT.

J is TRBJ2-3 and V is TRBV23-1, with TRBD2 identical over 7 bases. TRBV23-1 is sorted into the ORF group, with uncertain function. CDR3 length: 17 amino acids. Germline trimming cut 3 bases from V and 4 bases from J; bases unmatched to any gene: 13. The CDR3 region is CASSHFAAGVGADTQYF. DNA of the CDR3: TGCGCCAGCAGTCACTTTGCGGCGGGAGTGGGCGCAGATACGCAGTATTTT.

The chain has TRBV10-3 and TRBJ1-1; no definite D call. Germline-derived CDR1 and CDR2 are ENHRY and SYGVKD. CDR3 size: 15 residues. The V and J ends lost 0 bases and 1 base respectively, with 9 bases between them. This CDR3 is CAISESSGQNTEAFF. In DNA, the CDR3 is TGTGCCATCAGTGAGTCCTCTGGCCAGAACACTGAAGCTTTCTTT.

This clone appeared a single time. V and J are TRBV5-1 and TRBJ1-1; D is perhaps TRBD1 (5 bases). The V end was cut by 4 bases, the J end by 3 bases, with 10 bases between. Per the germline V gene, CDR1 is SGHRS and CDR2 is YFSETQ. The CDR3 is made up of 13 amino acids. The CDR3 DNA sequence: TGCGCCAGCAGCCAGGAGGGGCACACTGAAGCTTTCTTT. It specifies CASSQEGHTEAFF.

The V call is TRBV6-5, the J call TRBJ2-7; 12 bases agree with TRBD1. This CDR3 spans 15 amino acids. Trimming removed 3 bases from V and 2 bases from J; junction bases left unmatched: 2. Germline V CDR1 and CDR2: MNHEY, SVGAGI. In nucleotides, the CDR3 is TGTGCCAGCAGTTATGGGACAGGGGGCCCCTACGAGCAGTACTTC. It yields the protein CASSYGTGGPYEQYF.

As DNA, the CDR3 is TGTGCCAGCAGCGCACTCGGGTCGAAAACCACCGGGGAGCTGTTTTTT. Its translation: CASSALGSKTTGELFF. This chain uses TRBV9 with TRBJ2-2; D is unresolved. Trimming left V 3 bases short and J 4 bases short, with 16 bases between. This CDR3 contains 16 residues. Germline V gives CDR1 SGDLS, CDR2 YYNGEE.

J is TRBJ1-2 and V is TRBV5-4, with 10 bases matching TRBD1. Unmatched junction bases numbered 7, after V lost 4 bases and J lost 4 bases. Germline V gene lookup returns CDR1 SGHNT and CDR2 YYREEE (reference sequence). CDR3 length: 15 amino acids. CDR3 region: CASSKKDRGSYGYTF. CDR3 nucleotides: TGTGCCAGCAGCAAGAAGGACAGGGGGAGCTATGGCTACACCTTC.

V gene TRBV5-1 combines with J gene TRBJ2-3, with a weak D call TRBD2 (6 bases). The CDR3 has 14 residues. Germline loops: CDR1 SGHRS, CDR2 YFSETQ. V was trimmed by 2 bases and J by 3 bases, leaving 10 bases between them. In DNA form, the CDR3 reads TGCGCCAGCAGCTTTAGTAGCGGAACAGATACGCAGTATTTT. It is translated as CASSFSSGTDTQYF. The variable domain in full, completed from reference TRBV5-1 and TRBJ2-3, reads KAGVTQTPRYLIKTRGQQVTLSCSPISGHRSVSWYQQTPGQGLQFLFEYFSETQRNKGNFPGRFSGRQFSNSRSEMNVSTLELGDSALYLCASSFSSGTDTQYFGPGTRLTVL.

CDR3 DNA: TGTGCCAGCAGGCGGGATCTGGGACAGCCCCAGCATTTT. Translation: CASRRDLGQPQHF. V and J are TRBV2 and TRBJ1-5; D is ambiguous. Germline lookup yields CDR1 SNHLY and CDR2 FYNNEI. Trimming shortened V by 6 bases and J by 7 bases, and 13 bases separated the two germline ends. This CDR3 is built from 13 residues. The complete variable domain, with remaining parts taken from reference TRBV2 and TRBJ1-5, reads EPEVTQTPSHQVTQMGQEVILRCVPISNHLYFYWYRQILGQKVEFLVSFYNNEISEKSEIFDDQFSVERPDGSNFTLKIRSTKLEDSAMYFCASRRDLGQPQHFGDGTRLSIL.

This clone was picked up one time. The genes are TRBV25-1 and TRBJ1-5; D call uncertain. There are 15 residues in the CDR3. Trimming stripped 6 bases from V and 0 bases from J, with 12 bases between. Germline V gene sequence: CDR1 MGHDK, CDR2 SYGVNS. The CDR3 spells CASSPTRHSNQPQHF. The CDR3 DNA follows: TGTGCCAGCAGCCCGACAAGACATAGCAATCAGCCCCAGCATTTT.

This clone was detected once. The chain combines TRBV18 with TRBJ2-3, with TRBD1 identical over 8 bases. CDR1 and CDR2 (germline): KGHSH, LQKENI. This CDR3 is built from 16 residues. The V and J ends lost 5 bases and 3 bases, in that order; junction bases with no gene match: 10. As DNA, the CDR3 is TGTGCCAGCTCAAAGGGCGCAGGGGGCAGAACAGATACGCAGTATTTT. Translated: CASSKGAGGRTDTQYF.

The chain combines TRBV7-9 with TRBJ1-2; D unresolved. The CDR3 covers 13 residues. Trimming stripped 5 bases from V and 8 bases from J, with 15 bases between. Germline CDR1 reads SEHNR; CDR2 reads FQNEAQ (reference sequence). CDR3 nucleotides: TGTGCCAGCAGCCAGACCGGGCCAGTCGGCTACACCTTC. As protein: CASSQTGPVGYTF.

The chain joins TRBV18 to TRBJ1-5; D is possibly TRBD1 (6 bases). The germline gives CDR1 KGHSH, CDR2 LQKENI. The CDR3 has 14 residues. Trimming shortened V by 4 bases and J by 6 bases, and 13 bases separated the two germline ends. The CDR3 region has the DNA TGTGCCAGCTCACGTGGGGGCCCGGGTCAGCCCCAGCATTTT. Its protein product is CASSRGGPGQPQHF. Full variable domain (rest looked up from reference TRBV18 and TRBJ1-5): NAGVMQNPRHLVRRRGQEARLRCSPMKGHSHVYWYRQLPEEGLKFMVYLQKENIIDESGMPKERFSAEFPKEGPSILRIQQVVRGDSAAYFCASSRGGPGQPQHFGDGTRLSIL.

This chain joins TRBV2 and TRBJ2-5; 7 nucleotides align to TRBD2. The CDR3 length is 13 residues. Trimming took 6 bases from V and 2 from J; bases not matched to a gene: 3. Germline assignment: CDR1 SNHLY and CDR2 FYNNEI. CDR3 coding DNA: TGTGCCAGCAGCCTAGCGGTTCAAGAGACCCAGTACTTC. It yields the protein CASSLAVQETQYF. Full variable domain (missing parts from reference TRBV2 and TRBJ2-5): EPEVTQTPSHQVTQMGQEVILRCVPISNHLYFYWYRQILGQKVEFLVSFYNNEISEKSEIFDDQFSVERPDGSNFTLKIRSTKLEDSAMYFCASSLAVQETQYFGPGTRLLVL.

This clone was recorded once. V usage is TRBV10-3 and J usage is TRBJ2-1, with D perhaps matching TRBD1 or TRBD2 (5 bases each). The germline V gene has CDR1 ENHRY and CDR2 SYGVKD. The CDR3 is 14 residues long. V gave up 4 bases and J gave up 4 bases, with 11 bases separating them. The CDR3, as DNA: TGTGCCATCAGTGTGGGGGAGCGATACAATGAGCAGTTCTTC. Translated: CAISVGERYNEQFF.

CDR3 sequence: CASSSRTGLSYEQYF. As DNA, the CDR3 is TGTGCCAGCAGCTCCCGGACAGGGTTATCGTACGAGCAGTACTTC. The chain combines TRBV5-4 with TRBJ2-7; 8 positions agree with TRBD1. Germline trimming cut 3 bases from V and 4 bases from J; bases unmatched to any gene: 9. The V gene's germline CDR1 is SGHNT and CDR2 YYREEE (reference sequence). CDR3 length equals 15 residues.

The rearrangement joins TRBV19 to TRBJ1-1; D uncertain. CDR3 size: 12 residues. V was cut by 0 bases and J by 3 bases, with 2 bases left in between. Looked up from germline, CDR1 is LNHDA and CDR2 is SQIVND (reference sequence). In DNA, the CDR3 is TGTGCCAGTAGTATAGACTACACTGAAGCTTTCTTT. Translating gives CASSIDYTEAFF.

Comments on this clone: This specimen includes other DNA sequences encoding the same CDR3. This rearrangement joins TRBV5-4 to TRBJ2-3; D is undetermined. The V and J ends lost 3 bases and 1 base respectively, with 3 bases between them. The CDR3 length is 12 residues. Per germline, CDR1 SGHNT and CDR2 YYREEE (reference sequence). CDR3 loop: CASSSRTDTQYF. CDR3 nucleotides: TGTGCCAGCAGCTCACGCACAGATACGCAGTATTTT.

On this clone: This same CDR3 is encoded by further DNA sequences in the sample. The gene calls are TRBV27 and TRBJ1-2, with a tentative D call TRBD1 (5 bases). With 3 bases removed from V and 1 base from J, the gap between germline ends came to 6 bases. The CDR3 is made up of 13 amino acids. Germline V gene sequence: CDR1 MNHEY, CDR2 SMNVEV (reference sequence). The CDR3 loop reads CASSFQGNYGYTF. The CDR3, as DNA: TGTGCCAGCAGTTTCCAGGGTAACTATGGCTACACCTTC.

CDR3 protein: CASSLQVGETGELFF. The CDR3 DNA follows: TGCGCCAGCAGCTTACAAGTCGGGGAGACCGGGGAGCTGTTTTTT. The chain is built from TRBV5-1 and TRBJ2-2, with D possibly matching TRBD2 (5 bases). In germline, CDR1 is SGHRS, CDR2 YFSETQ. The V end was cut by 2 bases, the J end by 5 bases, with 13 bases between. This CDR3 contains 15 residues.